The rows below give T cell receptor beta chains drawn from one sample of a study of blood T cells in healthy people across ages. TCRdb re-analysed the 5' RACE reads in MiXCR, keeping a single row per CDR3 protein. The data show 780,000 or so distinct CDR3 sequences, less than 70% seen once. Sequencing input: blood. The source is a man of 80 years or more in good health. Both conserved end residues are part of each CDR3. Not all rows give a size; the values are once, few, many and, for expanded clones, a class.

TRBV2 . CASSEQGQFHGYTF
TRBV20-1 . CSARAGLSSYEQYF
TRBV7-6 . CASRLTGGQGSNEQYF
TRBV9 . CASSGSGGEGHRYAYF
TRBV4-2 once CASSQDRAGRGTEAFF
TRBV7-9 . CASSLGGAIYNSPLHF
TRBV20-1 . CSAVVGELAEQFF
TRBV20-1 . CSARSQQAYNSPLHF
TRBV15 . CATSRDLLATEQFF
TRBV7-2 few CASSLSGIRDGRYAYF
TRBV10-1 . CASSGPPSYEQYF
TRBV5-1 many CASSSGQLNHNEQFF
TRBV2 . CASSIFDRGEQYF
TRBV7-3 few CASSPLGQGFIPDTQYF
TRBV6-1 . CASNQVGEQFF
TRBV2 . CASGLAGTTDTQYF
TRBV5-1 . CASSNTGTSGGSYNEQFF
TRBV5-6 . CASSWERVSEQFF
TRBV2 . CASRPDRAGGSPLHF
TRBV7-9 . CASSLPLGQNFSPLHF
TRBV14 . CASSQENRLTYEQYF
TRBV5-1 . CASSLEGDPYNEQFF
TRBV20-1 . CSASPTIGTAPHRYAYF
TRBV4-1 . CASSQEKTGYIQYF
TRBV6-5 few CASSYSGSGATKGEQFF
TRBV9 few CASSVTGDHSPLHF
TRBV7-2 . CASSFGRSPLHF
TRBV6-2/TRBV6-3 few CASSSSGGTYNEQFF
TRBV10-3 . CAISSGRTDTQYF
TRBV29-1 once CSAYRGADPEAFF
TRBV20-1 . CSARGIGLRGNSPLHF
TRBV27 . CASSPGLQGGFPYNEQFF